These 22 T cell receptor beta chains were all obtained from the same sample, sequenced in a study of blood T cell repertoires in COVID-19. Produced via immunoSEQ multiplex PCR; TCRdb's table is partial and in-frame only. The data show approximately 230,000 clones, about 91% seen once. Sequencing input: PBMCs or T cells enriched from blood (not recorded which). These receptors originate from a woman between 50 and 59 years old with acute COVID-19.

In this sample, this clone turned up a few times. This CDR3 reads CSVGGDNQPQHF. The CDR3 DNA follows: TGCAGCGTTGGGGGGGACAATCAGCCCCAGCATTTT. This sequence joins TRBV29-1 and TRBJ1-5, with a tentative D call TRBD1 (5 bases). This CDR3 spans 12 amino acids. CDR1 SQVTM and CDR2 ANQGSEA come from the germline V gene. V lost 4 bases and J 3 bases, leaving 7 bases between the germline ends.

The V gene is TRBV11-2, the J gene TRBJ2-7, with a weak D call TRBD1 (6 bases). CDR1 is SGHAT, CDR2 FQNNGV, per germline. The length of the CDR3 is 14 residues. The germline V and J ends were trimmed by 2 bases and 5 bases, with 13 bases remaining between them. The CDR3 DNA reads TGTGCCAGCAGCTTATCCCCCGCAGGGGACGAGCAGTACTTC. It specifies CASSLSPAGDEQYF.

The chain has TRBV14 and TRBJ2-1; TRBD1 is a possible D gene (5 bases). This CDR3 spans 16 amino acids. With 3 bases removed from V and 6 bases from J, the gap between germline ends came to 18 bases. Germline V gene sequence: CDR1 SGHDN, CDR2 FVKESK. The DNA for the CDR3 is TGTGCCAGCAGCCAGGGGCGGCCCCAGCTGCGCAATGAGCAGTTCTTC. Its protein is CASSQGRPQLRNEQFF.

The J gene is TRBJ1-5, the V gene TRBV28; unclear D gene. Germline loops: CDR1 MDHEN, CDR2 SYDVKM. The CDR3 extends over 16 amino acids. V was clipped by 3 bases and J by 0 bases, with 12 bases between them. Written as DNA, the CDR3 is TGTGCCAGCAGTTTCCTGGGCTCTTATAGCAATCAGCCCCAGCATTTT. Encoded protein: CASSFLGSYSNQPQHF.

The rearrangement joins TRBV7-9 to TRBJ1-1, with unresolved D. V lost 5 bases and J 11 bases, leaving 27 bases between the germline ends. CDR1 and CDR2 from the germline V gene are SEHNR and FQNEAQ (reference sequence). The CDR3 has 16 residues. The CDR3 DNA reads TGTGCCAGCAGCCTCGATACTTACGGGAGGTTTGCTGTGGCTTTCTTT. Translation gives CASSLDTYGRFAVAFF.

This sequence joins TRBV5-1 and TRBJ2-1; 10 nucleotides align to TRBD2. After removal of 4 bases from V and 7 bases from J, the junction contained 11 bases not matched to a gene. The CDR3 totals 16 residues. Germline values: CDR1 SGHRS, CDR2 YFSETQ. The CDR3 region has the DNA TGCGCCAGCAGCCTGACTACTAGCGGGACGTGGAATGAGCAGTTCTTC. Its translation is CASSLTTSGTWNEQFF. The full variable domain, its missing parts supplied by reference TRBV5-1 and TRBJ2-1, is KAGVTQTPRYLIKTRGQQVTLSCSPISGHRSVSWYQQTPGQGLQFLFEYFSETQRNKGNFPGRFSGRQFSNSRSEMNVSTLELGDSALYLCASSLTTSGTWNEQFFGPGTRLTVL.

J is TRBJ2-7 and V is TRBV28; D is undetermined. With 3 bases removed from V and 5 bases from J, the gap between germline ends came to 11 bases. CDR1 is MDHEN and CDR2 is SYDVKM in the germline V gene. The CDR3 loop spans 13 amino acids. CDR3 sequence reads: CASSLGVRNEQYF. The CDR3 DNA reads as TGTGCCAGCAGTTTGGGCGTTAGAAACGAGCAGTACTTC.

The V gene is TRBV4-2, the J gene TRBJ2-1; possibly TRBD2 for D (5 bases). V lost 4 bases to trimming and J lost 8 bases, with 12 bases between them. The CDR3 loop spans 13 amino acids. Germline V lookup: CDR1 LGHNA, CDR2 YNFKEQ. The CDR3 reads CASSREGLDEQFF. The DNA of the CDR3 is TGTGCCAGCAGCCGTGAGGGTTTGGATGAGCAGTTCTTC.

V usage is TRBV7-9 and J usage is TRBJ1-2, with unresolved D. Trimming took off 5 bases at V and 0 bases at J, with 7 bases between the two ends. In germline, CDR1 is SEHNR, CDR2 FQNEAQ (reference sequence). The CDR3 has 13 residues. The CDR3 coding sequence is TGTGCCAGCAGCATATTAACTAACTATGGCTACACCTTC. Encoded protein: CASSILTNYGYTF.

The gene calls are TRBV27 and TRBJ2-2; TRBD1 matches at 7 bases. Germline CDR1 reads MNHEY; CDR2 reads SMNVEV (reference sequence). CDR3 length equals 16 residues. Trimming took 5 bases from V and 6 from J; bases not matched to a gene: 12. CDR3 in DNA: TGTGCCAGCAGTCTCTACAGACAGGGTAGAGCCGGGGAGCTGTTTTTT. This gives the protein CASSLYRQGRAGELFF.

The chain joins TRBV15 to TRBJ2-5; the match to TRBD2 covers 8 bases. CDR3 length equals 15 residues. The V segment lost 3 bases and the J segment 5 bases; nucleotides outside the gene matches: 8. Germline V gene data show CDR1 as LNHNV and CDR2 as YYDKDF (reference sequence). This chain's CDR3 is CATSRRPGGRETQYF. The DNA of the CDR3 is TGTGCCACCAGCAGGCGACCAGGCGGGAGGGAGACCCAGTACTTC.

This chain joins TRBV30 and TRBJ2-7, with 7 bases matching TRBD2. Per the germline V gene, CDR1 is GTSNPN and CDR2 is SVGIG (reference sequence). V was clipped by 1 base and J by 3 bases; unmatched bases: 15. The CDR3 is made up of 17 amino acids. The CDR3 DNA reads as TGTGCCTGGAGTGGTCAAGGGGCGGGACTAAAGCACTACGAGCAGTACTTC. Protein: CAWSGQGAGLKHYEQYF.

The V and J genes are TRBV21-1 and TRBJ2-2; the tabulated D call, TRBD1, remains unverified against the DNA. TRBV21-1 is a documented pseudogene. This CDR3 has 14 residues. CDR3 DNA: TGTGCCAGCAGCAAAGTTAGGGGATCCGGGGAGCTGTTTTTT. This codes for CASSKVRGSGELFF.

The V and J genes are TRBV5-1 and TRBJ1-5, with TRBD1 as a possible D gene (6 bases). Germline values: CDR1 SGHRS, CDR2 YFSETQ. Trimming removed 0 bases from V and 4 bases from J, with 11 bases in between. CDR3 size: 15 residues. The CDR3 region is CASSLEGGSNQPQHF. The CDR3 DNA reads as TGCGCCAGCAGCTTGGAGGGGGGGAGTAATCAGCCCCAGCATTTT.

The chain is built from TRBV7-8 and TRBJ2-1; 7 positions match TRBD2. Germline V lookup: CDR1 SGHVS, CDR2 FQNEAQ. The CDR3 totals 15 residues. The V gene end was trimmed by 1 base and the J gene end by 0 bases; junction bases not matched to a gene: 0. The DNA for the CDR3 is TGTGCCAGCAGCTTAGGACTAGCCTCCTACAATGAGCAGTTCTTC. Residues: CASSLGLASYNEQFF.

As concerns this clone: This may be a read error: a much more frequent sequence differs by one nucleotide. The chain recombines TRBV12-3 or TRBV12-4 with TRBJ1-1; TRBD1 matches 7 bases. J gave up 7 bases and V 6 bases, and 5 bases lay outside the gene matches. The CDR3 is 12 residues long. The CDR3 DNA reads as TGTGCCAGCAGCCAACAGGGGATTGAAGCTTTCTTT. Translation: CASSQQGIEAFF.

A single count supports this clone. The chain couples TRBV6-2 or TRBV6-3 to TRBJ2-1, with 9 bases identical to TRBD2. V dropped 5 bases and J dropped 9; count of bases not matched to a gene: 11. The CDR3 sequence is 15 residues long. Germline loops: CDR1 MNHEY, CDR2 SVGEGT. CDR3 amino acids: CASSPGIAGVGEQFF. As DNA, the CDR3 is TGTGCCAGCAGTCCCGGGATAGCGGGAGTAGGTGAGCAGTTCTTC.

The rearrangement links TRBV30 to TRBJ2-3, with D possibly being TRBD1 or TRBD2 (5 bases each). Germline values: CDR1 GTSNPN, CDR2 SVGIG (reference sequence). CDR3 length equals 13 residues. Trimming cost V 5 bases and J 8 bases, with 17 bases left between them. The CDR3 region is CAWGGAATGTQYF. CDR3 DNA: TGTGCCTGGGGGGGTGCGGCGACTGGTACGCAGTATTTT.

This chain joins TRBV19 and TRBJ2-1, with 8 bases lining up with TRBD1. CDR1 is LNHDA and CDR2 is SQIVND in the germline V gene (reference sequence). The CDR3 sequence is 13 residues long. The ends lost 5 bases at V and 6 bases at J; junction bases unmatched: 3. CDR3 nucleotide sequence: TGTGCCAGTAGTGTCACAGGGGGCAATGAGCAGTTCTTC. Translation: CASSVTGGNEQFF.

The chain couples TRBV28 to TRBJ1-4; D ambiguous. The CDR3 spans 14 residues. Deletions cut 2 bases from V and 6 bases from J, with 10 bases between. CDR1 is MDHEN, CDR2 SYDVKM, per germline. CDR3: CASSLTQSYEKLFF. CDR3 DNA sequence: TGTGCCAGCAGTTTAACGCAGTCCTATGAAAAACTGTTTTTT.

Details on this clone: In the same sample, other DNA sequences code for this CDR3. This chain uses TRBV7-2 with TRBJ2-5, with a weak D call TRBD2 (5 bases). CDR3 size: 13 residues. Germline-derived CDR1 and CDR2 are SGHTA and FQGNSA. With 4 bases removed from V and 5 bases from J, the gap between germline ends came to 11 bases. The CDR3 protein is CASSSRVRETQYF. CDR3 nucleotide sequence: TGTGCCAGCAGCTCGAGGGTGCGGGAGACCCAGTACTTC.

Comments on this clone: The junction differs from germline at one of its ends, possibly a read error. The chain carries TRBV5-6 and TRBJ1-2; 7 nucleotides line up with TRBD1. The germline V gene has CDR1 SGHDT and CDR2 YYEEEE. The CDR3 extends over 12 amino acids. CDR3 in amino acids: CASTLTGLGYTF. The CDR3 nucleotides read TGTGCCAGCACCTTGACAGGGTTAGGCTACACCTTC.